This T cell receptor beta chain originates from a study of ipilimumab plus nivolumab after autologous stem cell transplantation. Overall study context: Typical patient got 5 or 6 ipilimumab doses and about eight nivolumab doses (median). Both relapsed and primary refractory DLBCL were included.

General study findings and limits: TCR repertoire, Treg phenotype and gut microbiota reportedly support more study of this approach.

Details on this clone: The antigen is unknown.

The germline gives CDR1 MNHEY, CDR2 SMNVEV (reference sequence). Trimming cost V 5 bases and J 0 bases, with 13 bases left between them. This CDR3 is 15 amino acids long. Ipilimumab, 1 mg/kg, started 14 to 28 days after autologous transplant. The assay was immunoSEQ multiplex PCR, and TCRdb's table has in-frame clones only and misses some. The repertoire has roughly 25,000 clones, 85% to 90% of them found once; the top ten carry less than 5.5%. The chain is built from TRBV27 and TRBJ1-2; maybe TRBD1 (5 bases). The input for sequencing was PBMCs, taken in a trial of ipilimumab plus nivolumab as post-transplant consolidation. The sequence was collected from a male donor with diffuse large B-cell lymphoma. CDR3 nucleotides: TGTGCCAGCAGTCCTACGGGGGGAGCTAACTATGGCTACACCTTC. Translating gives CASSPTGGANYGYTF.